This entry concerns a single T cell receptor beta chain. What it recognizes is unknown. The CD4+ fraction was divided into a CD45RA+ naive subset and a CD45RA-negative memory subset. Sequencing was performed with immunoSEQ multiplex PCR; in TCRdb, only in-frame clones are kept and a portion is missing. The sample consists of about 2 million clones, 85% to 95% of them appearing once. The data belong to a study of shared clonotypes between healthy human individuals. Whole-study findings and limits: Represented genetic and exposure-history diversity was restricted by having few donors.

The CDR3 consists of 15 residues. Trimming shortened V by 3 bases and J by 6 bases, and 18 bases separated the two germline ends. From germline, CDR1 is KGHSH and CDR2 LQKENI. The TCR sequence derives from a man between 18 and 29 years old in good health. The V and J genes are TRBV18 and TRBJ2-7, with D perhaps matching TRBD2 (5 bases). The sequencing input was naive CD4+ T cells sorted from blood. As for subset: CD45RA+ positively selected. The CDR3 loop reads CASSPSASGSREQYF. CDR3 nucleotide sequence: TGTGCCAGCTCACCCTCTGCATCGGGGTCTCGCGAGCAGTACTTC. The full variable domain, completed using reference TRBV18 and TRBJ2-7, is NAGVMQNPRHLVRRRGQEARLRCSPMKGHSHVYWYRQLPEEGLKFMVYLQKENIIDESGMPKERFSAEFPKEGPSILRIQQVVRGDSAAYFCASSPSASGSREQYFGPGTRLTVT.